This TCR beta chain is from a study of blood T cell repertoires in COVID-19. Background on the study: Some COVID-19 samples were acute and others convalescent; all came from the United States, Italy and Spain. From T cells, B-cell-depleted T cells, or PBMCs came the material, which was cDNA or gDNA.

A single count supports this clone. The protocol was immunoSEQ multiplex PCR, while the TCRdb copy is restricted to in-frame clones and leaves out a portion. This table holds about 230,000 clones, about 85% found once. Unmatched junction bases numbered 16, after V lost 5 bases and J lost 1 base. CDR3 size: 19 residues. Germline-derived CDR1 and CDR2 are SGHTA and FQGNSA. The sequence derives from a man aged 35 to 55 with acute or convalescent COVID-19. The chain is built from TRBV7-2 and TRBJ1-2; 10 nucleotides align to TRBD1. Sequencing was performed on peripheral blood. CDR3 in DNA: TGTGCCAGCAGCAGAAAGACGCCGGGACAGGGGATCGATAACTATGGCTACACCTTC. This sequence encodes CASSRKTPGQGIDNYGYTF.